Listed here are 23 T cell receptor beta chains from one sample, sequenced in a study of blood T cell repertoires in COVID-19. The table came from immunoSEQ multiplex PCR; TCRdb's copy has only in-frame clones and leaves some out. The sample gives approximately 130,000 clones, around 87% of which show up once; about 2.5% is in the top ten. The sequenced sample consisted of peripheral blood. These receptors all come from a man in his fifties with active COVID-19.

This clone came up a few times. This sequence joins TRBV5-6 and TRBJ1-4; D unclear. Looked up from germline, CDR1 is SGHDT and CDR2 is YYEEEE. V was pared by 0 bases and J by 7 bases, with 25 bases between. The CDR3 length is 19 residues. CDR3 loop: CASSLASGSNRARSEKLFF. The CDR3 nucleotides read TGTGCCAGCAGCTTGGCCAGCGGGAGCAATCGGGCGCGTAGTGAAAAACTGTTTTTT.

This clone was detected a few times. The chain recombines TRBV9 with TRBJ1-1; D remains ambiguous. CDR3 length equals 14 residues. Germline CDR1 is SGDLS and CDR2 is YYNGEE. V was trimmed by 2 bases and J by 0 bases, leaving 8 bases between them. The CDR3 loop is CASSVTGLNTEAFF. In DNA form, the CDR3 reads TGTGCCAGCAGCGTGACGGGATTGAACACTGAAGCTTTCTTT.

The rearrangement joins TRBV3-1 (or the pseudogene TRBV3-2) to TRBJ1-2; possible D gene TRBD1, 5 bases. V shed 4 bases and J shed 4 bases, with 13 bases lying between them. Germline lookup yields CDR1 LGHDT and CDR2 YNNKEL (reference sequence). The CDR3 loop spans 14 amino acids. DNA for the CDR3: TGTGCCAGCAGCCTGGGGGGTGAGGGCTATGGCTACACCTTC. It encodes CASSLGGEGYGYTF.

The chain recombines TRBV3-1 (or the pseudogene TRBV3-2) with TRBJ2-7, with D perhaps TRBD1 (6 bases). Germline V gene sequence: CDR1 LGHDT, CDR2 YNNKEL (reference sequence). The ends were cut back, 4 bases at V and 2 bases at J, with 12 bases in the middle. The CDR3 length is 14 residues. Here the CDR3 reads CASSPFRGAYEQYF. As DNA, the CDR3 is TGTGCCAGCAGCCCGTTCAGGGGAGCCTACGAGCAGTACTTC.

This clone appeared a single time. This sequence joins TRBV7-2 and TRBJ1-5; D unresolved. Germline lookup yields CDR1 SGHTA and CDR2 FQGNSA. The V end lost 5 bases, the J end lost 3 bases, and 8 bases lay between the germline ends. The CDR3 sequence is 13 residues long. The CDR3 is CASSAYTNQPQHF. For the CDR3, the DNA is TGTGCCAGCAGCGCATACACCAATCAGCCCCAGCATTTT.

The chain has TRBV6-5 and TRBJ1-2; TRBD1 agrees at 8 bases. The CDR3 length is 15 residues. V trimming: 6 bases; J trimming: 5 bases; junction bases outside the gene matches: 11. The germline CDR1 and CDR2 sequences are MNHEY and SVGAGI. The CDR3 reads CASRGLDRGGYGYTF. Here the CDR3 DNA reads TGTGCCAGCAGAGGCCTAGACAGGGGTGGTTATGGCTACACCTTC.

This chain connects TRBV13 to TRBJ2-2; D is unresolved. Germline lookup yields CDR1 PRHDT and CDR2 FYEKMQ (reference sequence). V lost 10 bases and J 4 bases, leaving 16 bases between the germline ends. This CDR3 spans 14 amino acids. The CDR3 region has the DNA TGTGCCAACCACTCTAAGCGAGGCACCGGGGAGCTGTTTTTT. Protein: CANHSKRGTGELFF.

The V and J genes are TRBV7-9 and TRBJ1-1; 8 positions agree with TRBD1. Germline V gene lookup returns CDR1 SEHNR and CDR2 FQNEAQ (reference sequence). V was pared by 3 bases and J by 7 bases, with 10 bases of the junction left unmatched. The CDR3 is made up of 15 amino acids. CDR3: CASSFVGGQAVEAFF. Written as DNA, the CDR3 is TGTGCCAGCAGCTTCGTCGGGGGACAGGCGGTTGAAGCTTTCTTT.

The chain is built from TRBV2 and TRBJ2-7; TRBD2 aligns across 13 bases. The CDR3 has 14 amino acids. In germline, CDR1 is SNHLY, CDR2 FYNNEI. With V trimmed by 6 bases and J by 1 base, 0 bases remained unmatched. The CDR3 region is CASRTSGGSYEQYF. CDR3 nucleotide sequence: TGTGCCAGCAGGACTAGCGGGGGGTCCTACGAGCAGTACTTC.

The chain links TRBV5-6 to TRBJ1-3; D perhaps matches TRBD1 (5 bases). V dropped 4 bases and J dropped 0 bases, with 11 bases sitting between them. Germline assignment: CDR1 SGHDT and CDR2 YYEEEE. CDR3 length: 15 amino acids. The CDR3 loop is CASSADTGSGNTIYF. In DNA, the CDR3 is TGTGCCAGCAGCGCCGACACAGGCTCTGGAAACACCATATATTTT.

V gene TRBV5-1 combines with J gene TRBJ2-5; D gene ambiguous. Trimming removed 2 bases from V and 5 bases from J, with 13 bases in between. This CDR3 contains 14 residues. From germline, CDR1 is SGHRS and CDR2 YFSETQ. As DNA, the CDR3 is TGCGCCAGCAGCTTTTTTGAGGTATCCGAGACCCAGTACTTC. This codes for CASSFFEVSETQYF.

The chain has TRBV23-1 and TRBJ2-2, with TRBD1 matching 11 bases. TRBV23-1 qualifies as an ORF whose function is uncertain. The CDR3 is 18 amino acids. Trimming took 4 bases from V and 4 from J; bases not matched to a gene: 11. In DNA form, the CDR3 reads TGCGCCAGCAGTCGGACCTCAGGACAGGGGGCGAGCACCGGGGAGCTGTTTTTT. Its translation is CASSRTSGQGASTGELFF.

J is TRBJ1-3 and V is TRBV30, with 8 bases lining up with TRBD1. Germline CDR1 is GTSNPN and CDR2 is SVGIG (reference sequence). The CDR3 is 15 amino acids. The V segment lost 4 bases and the J segment 2 bases; nucleotides outside the gene matches: 7. CDR3 residues: CAWTKQGGTGNTIYF. The CDR3 nucleotides are TGTGCCTGGACCAAACAGGGGGGCACTGGAAACACCATATATTTT.

The rearrangement links TRBV27 to TRBJ2-1, with D possibly being TRBD1 (6 bases). The V gene's germline CDR1 is MNHEY and CDR2 SMNVEV (reference sequence). This CDR3 has 15 amino acids. Trimming cost V 4 bases and J 9 bases, with 19 bases left between them. Here the CDR3 reads CASSSLRGKRTEQFF. As DNA, the CDR3 is TGTGCCAGCAGTTCTCTCAGGGGAAAGAGGACTGAGCAGTTCTTC.

The chain carries TRBV27 and TRBJ1-6; 7 bases line up with TRBD1. V gave up 6 bases and J gave up 6 bases; unmatched junction bases: 8. This CDR3 region has 15 residues. CDR1 MNHEY and CDR2 SMNVEV come from the germline V gene (reference sequence). The CDR3 region has the DNA TGTGCCAGCAGGTCCCCGGGACAGATTAATTCACCCCTCCACTTT. It yields the protein CASRSPGQINSPLHF.

The chain employs TRBV27 and TRBJ1-6, with D unresolved. Germline-derived CDR1 and CDR2 are MNHEY and SMNVEV (reference sequence). The CDR3 extends over 15 amino acids. Trimming pared 2 bases from V and 10 bases from J, leaving 15 bases between. The CDR3 DNA is TGTGCCAGCAGTTTAGGGAGCCTGTTTGGGTCACCCCTCCACTTT. Protein: CASSLGSLFGSPLHF.

The chain has TRBV27 and TRBJ1-3; maybe TRBD1 (6 bases). The CDR3 runs to 15 residues. In germline, CDR1 is MNHEY, CDR2 SMNVEV (reference sequence). The ends were cut back, 5 bases at V and 0 bases at J, with 11 bases in the middle. CDR3: CASSPGGPSGNTIYF. The CDR3 bases are TGTGCCAGCAGTCCGGGGGGGCCCTCTGGAAACACCATATATTTT.

The chain uses TRBV5-6 and TRBJ2-3; D not resolved. CDR1 and CDR2 from the germline V gene are SGHDT and YYEEEE. This CDR3 contains 15 residues. Trimming took off 2 bases at V and 1 base at J, with 11 bases between the two ends. The CDR3 bases are TGTGCCAGCAGCTTAAGTGAAGTAGGCACAGATACGCAGTATTTT. Translating it yields CASSLSEVGTDTQYF.

V gene TRBV5-1 combines with J gene TRBJ1-2; tentatively, D is TRBD1 (6 bases). The V end lost 0 bases, the J end lost 7 bases, and 16 bases lay between the germline ends. This CDR3 is 15 amino acids long. Germline values: CDR1 SGHRS, CDR2 YFSETQ. CDR3 bases: TGCGCCAGCAGCTTGGGACCGGGACAAACGGTTGGCTACACCTTC. It specifies CASSLGPGQTVGYTF.

This chain joins TRBV7-9 and TRBJ1-2; D is perhaps TRBD1 (6 bases). The CDR3 covers 15 residues. Germline CDR1 reads SEHNR; CDR2 reads FQNEAQ (reference sequence). V shed 3 bases and J shed 5 bases, with 16 bases lying between them. CDR3 sequence: CASSFLIRGQYGYTF. The CDR3 DNA is TGTGCCAGCAGCTTTTTAATCCGTGGACAGTATGGCTACACCTTC.

V is TRBV7-2 and J is TRBJ2-7, with D uncertain. CDR3 length: 14 residues. V lost 0 bases and J lost 3, with 9 bases in between. The germline gives CDR1 SGHTA, CDR2 FQGNSA. For the CDR3, the DNA is TGTGCCAGCAGCTTAGCGCAACCGGGCTACGAGCAGTACTTC. Protein product: CASSLAQPGYEQYF.

This chain uses TRBV5-1 with TRBJ1-4; tentative D call: TRBD1 (6 bases). This CDR3 has 14 residues. The V end lost 4 bases, the J end lost 4 bases, and 11 bases lay between the germline ends. Germline CDR1 and CDR2: SGHRS and YFSETQ. CDR3 region: CASSPDSINEKLFF. The DNA of the CDR3 is TGCGCCAGCAGCCCGGACAGCATTAATGAAAAACTGTTTTTT.

The chain couples TRBV19 to TRBJ2-4, with D possibly being TRBD2 (6 bases). The V gene lost 3 bases and the J gene lost 9 bases, with 18 bases spanning the gap. Germline V CDR1 and CDR2: LNHDA, SQIVND (reference sequence). The length of the CDR3 is 15 residues. CDR3 region: CASSIPASGSGIQYF. The CDR3 DNA sequence: TGTGCCAGTAGTATTCCGGCCTCTGGTAGCGGCATTCAGTACTTC.